The clone carrying this TCR beta chain was observed many times. As yet, its antigen is unknown. This entry comes from a study of beta chain features in type 1 diabetes. Points from the study as a whole: Naive, central memory and regulatory TCRB repertoires appeared more similar among patients than healthy donors.

This CDR3 is built from 15 residues. V was cut by 2 bases and J by 0 bases, with 8 bases left in between. Germline CDR1 reads PRHDT; CDR2 reads FYEKMQ (reference sequence). By way of CD45RO/CCR7/CD25/CD127/CD95/CD27, the CD4+ regulatory, stem cell-like memory, central memory and naive cells were sorted. All of the isolated RNA was reverse transcribed, so expressed TCRB transcripts were sequenced. Clones were read by immunoSEQ multiplex PCR, and TCRdb kept only the in-frame ones, dropping some. This sample has fewer than 150,000 clones, with around 7% found just once. The TCR sequence derives from a woman between 25 and 40 years old in good health. The sample consisted of central memory CD4+ T cells from blood. J is TRBJ2-1 and V is TRBV13; maybe TRBD2 (6 bases). The CDR3 loop is CASSLLEGSYNEQFF. CDR3 nucleotide sequence: TGTGCCAGCAGCTTATTGGAGGGCTCCTACAATGAGCAGTTCTTC.